The next 16 T cell receptor beta chains were all read from a single sample in a study of cytomegalovirus exposure and HLA in healthy donors (TCRdb year 2017). Receptor amplification or capture employed the immunoSEQ multiplex PCR assay. A mixture of 60 forward primers for TCR Vbeta segments and 13 reverse primers for TCR Jbeta segments was used in the multiplex PCR. TCRdb retrieved this table from immuneACCESS and kept in-frame rearrangements only. Not all clones are present; in checked studies, unresolved V genes account for under half, and no reason is known for the remainder. This sample lists about 140,000 clones; 79% were detected once. Around 7% of the sample belongs to the ten largest clones. The sequenced sample was PBMCs. The receptors were sampled from a man aged 35 to 55 in good health and CMV-seropositive.

This clone was recorded once. V gene TRBV27 combines with J gene TRBJ2-1, with 11 bases aligning to TRBD2. Germline V gives CDR1 MNHEY, CDR2 SMNVEV (reference sequence). This CDR3 has 16 residues. The V segment lost 5 bases and the J segment 6 bases; nucleotides outside the gene matches: 9. The DNA for the CDR3 is TGTGCCAGCAGTCCCTCACTAGCGGGAGCGGTCAATGAGCAGTTCTTC. Its translation is CASSPSLAGAVNEQFF.

A word on this clone: The final CDR3 position lacks the conserved phenylalanine or tryptophan, pointing to a likely read error. The chain is built from TRBV5-4 and TRBJ1-2; possibly TRBD1 for D (6 bases). Germline V gene lookup returns CDR1 SGHNT and CDR2 YYREEE (reference sequence). Trimming shortened V by 4 bases and J by 3 bases, and 13 bases separated the two germline ends. This CDR3 has 14 residues. CDR3 region: CASSITGRYYGYTL. The CDR3 region has the DNA TGTGCCAGCAGCATTACAGGGCGGTACTATGGCTACACCCTC.

The chain links TRBV19 to TRBJ2-3; 9 bases agree with TRBD2. The CDR3 is 15 residues long. CDR1 is LNHDA, CDR2 SQIVND, per germline (reference sequence). J gave up 5 bases and V 4 bases, and 7 bases lay outside the gene matches. The CDR3 DNA sequence: TGTGCCAGTAGTAGGGCTAGCGGGATGGTAGATACGCAGTATTTT. As protein: CASSRASGMVDTQYF.

As to this clone: Within the sample, other DNA sequences also encode this same CDR3. The chain combines TRBV7-3 with TRBJ2-5, with a weak D call TRBD2 (6 bases). Trimming left V 5 bases short and J 1 base short, with 11 bases between. The germline CDR1 and CDR2 sequences are SGHTA and FQGTGA. CDR3 length: 14 residues. The CDR3: CASSPTGLQETQYF. DNA for the CDR3: TGTGCCAGCAGCCCGACGGGACTCCAAGAGACCCAGTACTTC.

This rearrangement joins TRBV7-9 to TRBJ2-5; 10 nucleotides match TRBD2. V lost 4 bases to trimming and J lost 2 bases; unmatched junction nucleotides: 10. Per the germline V gene, CDR1 is SEHNR and CDR2 is FQNEAQ (reference sequence). The CDR3 extends over 17 amino acids. CDR3 protein: CASSWVASGRGQETQYF. CDR3 bases: TGTGCCAGCAGCTGGGTTGCTAGCGGGAGAGGTCAAGAGACCCAGTACTTC.

This rearrangement joins TRBV19 to TRBJ2-3; TRBD2 matches at 16 bases. This CDR3 is built from 16 residues. Germline CDR1 and CDR2: LNHDA and SQIVND (reference sequence). The junction had 2 bases not matched to a gene; V was cut back by 5 bases and J by 3 bases. This CDR3 is CASSGTSGRVTDTQYF. The CDR3 nucleotides read TGTGCCAGTAGTGGGACTAGCGGGAGGGTAACAGATACGCAGTATTTT.

This clone was seen a few times. The chain has TRBV29-1 and TRBJ1-5; 7 positions match TRBD1. The V gene's germline CDR1 is SQVTM and CDR2 ANQGSEA. The CDR3 consists of 13 residues. The V and J ends lost 6 bases and 2 bases, in that order; junction bases with no gene match: 4. The CDR3 spells CSVRGVGNQPQHF. The CDR3 DNA sequence: TGCAGCGTCAGGGGGGTGGGCAATCAGCCCCAGCATTTT.

The sample holds one count of this clone. The gene calls are TRBV28 and TRBJ1-2, with 7 bases that match TRBD1. V lost 7 bases to trimming and J lost 4 bases; unmatched junction nucleotides: 9. Germline loops: CDR1 MDHEN, CDR2 SYDVKM. CDR3 size: 14 residues. CDR3 residues: CASTIDRDFYGYTF. The CDR3 DNA follows: TGTGCCAGCACCATCGACAGGGACTTCTATGGCTACACCTTC.

The chain has TRBV5-5 and TRBJ1-1; D gene unclear. V was clipped by 2 bases and J by 1 base, with 6 bases between them. CDR1 is SGHKS, CDR2 YYEKEE, per germline (reference sequence). This CDR3 contains 13 residues. The CDR3 coding sequence is TGTGCCAGCAGCTTAACAGCGAACACTGAAGCTTTCTTT. It encodes CASSLTANTEAFF. The complete variable domain, with remaining parts taken from reference TRBV5-5 and TRBJ1-1, reads DAGVTQSPTHLIKTRGQQVTLRCSPISGHKSVSWYQQVLGQGPQFIFQYYEKEERGRGNFPDRFSARQFPNYSSELNVNALLLGDSALYLCASSLTANTEAFFGQGTRLTVV.

The chain carries TRBV7-9 and TRBJ2-2; 7 bases agree with TRBD2. This CDR3 is 17 amino acids long. CDR1 is SEHNR, CDR2 FQNEAQ, per germline (reference sequence). Trimming cost V 0 bases and J 2 bases; bases outside gene matches: 6. This chain's CDR3 is CASSLARLAANTGELFF. The DNA for the CDR3 is TGTGCCAGCAGCTTAGCGCGACTAGCCGCAAACACCGGGGAGCTGTTTTTT.

The table lists this clone with a few counts. The chain combines TRBV6-1 with TRBJ1-5, with D maybe TRBD1 (5 bases). The CDR3 is made up of 14 amino acids. The germline CDR1 and CDR2 sequences are MNHNS and SASEGT. Trimming left V 2 bases short and J 7 bases short, with 12 bases between. Here the CDR3 reads CASSERGGNQPQHF. The CDR3, as DNA: TGTGCCAGCAGTGAAAGGGGAGGGAACCAGCCCCAGCATTTT.

This clone has a single count. The V call is TRBV19, the J call TRBJ1-2, with D perhaps TRBD1 (5 bases). Looked up from germline, CDR1 is LNHDA and CDR2 is SQIVND (reference sequence). V lost 3 bases and J lost 2, with 10 bases in between. CDR3 length: 14 amino acids. The DNA for the CDR3 is TGTGCCAGTAGTATCGCAGGGAAGAACTATGGCTACACCTTC. Translation: CASSIAGKNYGYTF.

V gene TRBV5-1 combines with J gene TRBJ1-2; 9 bases align to TRBD1. This CDR3 region has 15 residues. The V and J ends lost 4 bases and 5 bases, in that order; junction bases with no gene match: 9. Germline lookup yields CDR1 SGHRS and CDR2 YFSETQ. This CDR3 is CASSALGTGLYGYTF. CDR3 sequence (DNA): TGCGCCAGCAGCGCCCTGGGGACAGGGCTTTATGGCTACACCTTC.

V and J are TRBV2 and TRBJ1-2, with D maybe TRBD1 (5 bases). This CDR3 is 11 amino acids long. Germline CDR1 SNHLY, CDR2 FYNNEI. With 3 bases removed from V and 8 bases from J, the gap between germline ends came to 7 bases. The CDR3 spells CASSDRVGYTF. The DNA for the CDR3 is TGTGCCAGCAGTGACAGGGTAGGCTACACCTTC. Drawing the rest from reference TRBV2 and TRBJ1-2, the complete variable domain is EPEVTQTPSHQVTQMGQEVILRCVPISNHLYFYWYRQILGQKVEFLVSFYNNEISEKSEIFDDQFSVERPDGSNFTLKIRSTKLEDSAMYFCASSDRVGYTFGSGTRLTVV.

The sample holds a few counts of this clone. This chain links TRBV27 with TRBJ2-1, with 10 bases matching TRBD2. This CDR3 has 15 residues. The V and J ends lost 6 bases and 10 bases, in that order; junction bases with no gene match: 12. Looked up from germline, CDR1 is MNHEY and CDR2 is SMNVEV (reference sequence). CDR3 DNA sequence: TGTGCCAGCAGCGGACTAGCGGCCTATTATTCGGAGCAGTTCTTC. It codes for CASSGLAAYYSEQFF.

The chain links TRBV5-1 to TRBJ2-4; D is possibly TRBD2 (6 bases). Trimming cost V 3 bases and J 7 bases, with 17 bases left between them. In germline, CDR1 is SGHRS, CDR2 YFSETQ. CDR3 length: 15 residues. CDR3 coding DNA: TGCGCCAGCAGCTCACAGTGGGGGGTCGGGAACATTCAGTACTTC. This encodes CASSSQWGVGNIQYF.